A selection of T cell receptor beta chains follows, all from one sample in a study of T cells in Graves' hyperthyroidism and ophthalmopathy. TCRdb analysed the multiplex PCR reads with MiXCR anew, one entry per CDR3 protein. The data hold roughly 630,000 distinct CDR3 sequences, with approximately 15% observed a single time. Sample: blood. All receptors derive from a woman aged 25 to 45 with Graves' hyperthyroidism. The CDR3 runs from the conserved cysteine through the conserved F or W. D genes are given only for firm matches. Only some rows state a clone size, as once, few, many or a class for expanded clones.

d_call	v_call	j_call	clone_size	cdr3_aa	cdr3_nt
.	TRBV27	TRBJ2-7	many	CASSLSGTHYEQYF	TGTGCCAGCAGTTTATCCGGGACCCACTACGAGCAGTACTTC
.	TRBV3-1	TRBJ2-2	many	CASSPDSLHGELFF	TGTGCCAGCAGCCCAGACTCTCTCCACGGGGAGCTGTTTTTT
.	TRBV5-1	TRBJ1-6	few	CASSLQYNSPLHF	TGCGCCAGCAGCTTACAGTATAATTCACCCCTCCACTTT
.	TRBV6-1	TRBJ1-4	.	CASSVPGTEKLFF	TGTGCCAGCAGTGTCCCAGGGACTGAAAAACTGTTTTTT
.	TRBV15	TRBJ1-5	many	CATSRVDSQPQHF	TGTGCCACCAGCAGGGTAGACAGTCAGCCCCAGCATTTT
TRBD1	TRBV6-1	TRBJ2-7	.	CATTRTGGLYEQYF	TGTGCCACCACAAGGACAGGGGGCCTTTACGAGCAGTACTTC
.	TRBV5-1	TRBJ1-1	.	CASSWDGSNTEAFF	TGCGCCAGCAGCTGGGACGGATCTAACACTGAAGCTTTCTTT
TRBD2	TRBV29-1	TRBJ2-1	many	CSVDGRTSGNTNEQFF	TGCAGCGTTGACGGAAGGACTAGCGGGAATACCAATGAGCAGTTCTTC
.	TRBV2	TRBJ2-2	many	CASSDGGMAGELFF	TGTGCCAGCAGTGACGGAGGGATGGCCGGGGAGCTGTTTTTT
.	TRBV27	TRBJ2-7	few	CASSPSRGVYEQYF	TGTGCCAGCAGTCCCTCGCGGGGCGTTTACGAGCAGTACTTC
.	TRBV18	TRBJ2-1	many	CASSPNRVQANEQFF	TGTGCCAGCTCACCCAACAGGGTACAAGCCAATGAGCAGTTCTTC
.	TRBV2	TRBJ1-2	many	CASSGQETYQGYTF	TGTGCCAGCAGTGGGCAGGAGACGTATCAAGGCTACACCTTC
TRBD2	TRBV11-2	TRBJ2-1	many	CASSQLAGLYNEQFF	TGTGCCAGCAGCCAGCTAGCGGGCCTTTACAATGAGCAGTTCTTC
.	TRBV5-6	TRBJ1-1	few	CASSLEGRPNTEAFF	TGTGCCAGCAGCTTGGAGGGGAGGCCGAACACTGAAGCTTTCTTT
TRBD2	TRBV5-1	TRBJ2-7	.	CASSNELGLGGYEQYF	TGCGCCAGCTCGAACGAATTGGGACTAGGAGGTTACGAGCAGTACTTC
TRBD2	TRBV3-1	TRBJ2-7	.	CASSPRTSGRAAPWYDEQYF	TGTGCCAGCAGCCCACGGACTAGCGGGAGGGCCGCCCCGTGGTACGACGAGCAGTACTTC
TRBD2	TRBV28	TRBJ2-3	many	CASTHPGTSDTQYF	TGTGCCAGCACCCACCCCGGGACTAGCGATACGCAGTATTTT
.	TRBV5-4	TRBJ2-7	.	CASSLEVSGLYEQYF	TGTGCCAGCAGCTTGGAGGTTTCGGGATTGTACGAGCAGTACTTC
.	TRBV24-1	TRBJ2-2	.	CATSRENTGELFF	TGTGCCACCAGTAGGGAGAACACCGGGGAGCTGTTTTTT
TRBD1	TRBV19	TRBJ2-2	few	CATSAGTGYRGELFF	TGTGCCACCTCAGCCGGGACAGGGTATCGCGGGGAGCTGTTTTTT
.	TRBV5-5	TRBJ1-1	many	CASSLAAGVDTEAFF	TGTGCCAGCAGCTTGGCGGCAGGGGTGGACACTGAAGCTTTCTTT
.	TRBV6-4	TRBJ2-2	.	CATRPGPSGELFF	TGTGCCACCAGACCGGGCCCGAGCGGGGAGCTGTTTTTT
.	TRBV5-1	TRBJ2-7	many	CASSFGGTSYEQYF	TGCGCCAGCAGCTTCGGAGGGACCTCCTACGAGCAGTACTTC
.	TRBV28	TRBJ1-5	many	CASSLIQSNQPQHF	TGTGCCAGCAGCCTTATACAGAGCAATCAGCCCCAGCATTTT
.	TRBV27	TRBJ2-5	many	CASSLYRAGETQYF	TGTGCCAGCAGTTTATACAGGGCGGGGGAGACCCAGTACTTC
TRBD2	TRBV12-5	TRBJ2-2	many	CASGPGLADTGELFF	TGTGCTAGTGGTCCGGGACTAGCTGACACCGGGGAGCTGTTTTTT
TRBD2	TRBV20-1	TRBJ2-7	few	CSLRGSPSGTSYEQYF	TGCAGCTTAAGGGGGTCCCCTAGCGGGACCTCCTACGAGCAGTACTTC
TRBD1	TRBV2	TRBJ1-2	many	CASSFAGGGQGNYGYTF	TGTGCCAGCAGCTTCGCGGGCGGGGGACAGGGCAACTATGGCTACACCTTC
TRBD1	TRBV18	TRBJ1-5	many	CASSPGTGVSNQPQHF	TGTGCCAGCTCACCTGGGACAGGGGTAAGCAATCAGCCCCAGCATTTT
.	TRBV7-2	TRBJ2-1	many	CASSLFVEQFF	TGTGCCAGCAGCTTATTCGTTGAGCAGTTCTTC
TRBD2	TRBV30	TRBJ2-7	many	CAWTSGSYEQYF	TGTGCCTGGACTAGCGGGAGCTACGAGCAGTACTTC
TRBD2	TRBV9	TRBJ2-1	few	CASSGRVAGGGSYNEQFF	TGTGCCAGCAGCGGGAGGGTAGCGGGAGGTGGGTCCTACAATGAGCAGTTCTTC
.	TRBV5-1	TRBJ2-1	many	CASSSSRHENEQFF	TGCGCCAGCAGCTCATCCCGACATGAGAATGAGCAGTTCTTC
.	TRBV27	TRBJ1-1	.	CASSLGTGIEASF	TGTGCCAGCAGTTTAGGTACAGGGATTGAAGCTTCCTTT
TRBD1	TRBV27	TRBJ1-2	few	CASSLTGTDINYGYTF	TGTGCCAGCAGTTTAACCGGGACAGATATCAACTATGGCTACACCTTC
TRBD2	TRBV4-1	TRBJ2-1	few	CASSQGWLAAYNEQFF	TGCGCCAGCAGCCAAGGCTGGCTAGCGGCATACAATGAGCAGTTCTTC
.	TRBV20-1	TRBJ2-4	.	CSATGQLAKNIQYF	TGCAGTGCTACGGGACAACTAGCCAAAAACATTCAGTACTTC
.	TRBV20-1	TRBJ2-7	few	CSAPTSASHYEQYF	TGCAGTGCTCCTACGTCGGCCAGCCACTACGAGCAGTACTTC
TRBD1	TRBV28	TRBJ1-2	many	CASSLIPGGQGLANYGYTF	TGTGCCAGCAGCCTTATTCCGGGGGGACAGGGCCTAGCTAACTATGGCTACACCTTC
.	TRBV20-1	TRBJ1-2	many	CSARVAGSGYTF	TGCAGTGCTAGAGTGGCAGGGAGTGGCTACACCTTC
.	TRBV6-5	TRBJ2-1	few	CASSYSRNEQFF	TGTGCCAGCAGTTACTCGAGGAATGAGCAGTTCTTC
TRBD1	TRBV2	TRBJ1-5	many	CASSEAGQGWHEPQHF	TGTGCCAGCAGTGAAGCGGGACAGGGGTGGCATGAGCCCCAGCATTTT
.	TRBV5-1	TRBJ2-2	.	CASSSGHPNTGELFF	TGCGCCAGCAGCTCCGGACACCCGAACACCGGGGAGCTGTTTTTT
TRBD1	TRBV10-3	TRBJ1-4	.	CAISAGTGRGDEKLFF	TGTGCCATCAGTGCCGGGACAGGGAGAGGCGATGAAAAACTGTTTTTT
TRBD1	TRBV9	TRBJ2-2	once	CASSVTGGIGTGELFF	TGTGCCAGCAGCGTGACAGGGGGCATAGGCACCGGGGAGCTGTTTTTT
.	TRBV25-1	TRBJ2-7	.	CASSGGEKYEQYF	TGTGCCAGCAGTGGGGGGGAAAAATACGAGCAGTACTTC
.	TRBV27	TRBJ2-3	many	CASKLRLPTDTQYF	TGTGCCAGCAAGTTACGACTCCCCACAGATACGCAGTATTTT
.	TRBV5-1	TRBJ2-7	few	CASSLSPDGSYEQYF	TGCGCCAGCAGCTTGTCCCCAGACGGATCCTACGAGCAGTACTTC
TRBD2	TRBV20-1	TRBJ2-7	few	CSAREGPGTSGEQYF	TGCAGTGCTAGAGAAGGCCCGGGGACTAGCGGGGAGCAGTACTTC
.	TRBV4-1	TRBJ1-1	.	CASSLITGRDTEAFF	TGCGCCAGCAGCCTAATTACAGGGAGGGACACTGAAGCTTTCTTT
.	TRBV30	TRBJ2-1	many	CAWTGYDEQFF	TGTGCCTGGACAGGGTACGATGAGCAGTTCTTC
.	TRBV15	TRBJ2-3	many	CATSTTVGLADTQYF	TGTGCCACCAGCACGACGGTTGGGTTGGCAGATACGCAGTATTTT